This TCR beta chain was captured by sequencing in a study of blood T cell repertoires in COVID-19. Looking at the study overall: Italy, Spain and the United States were the sources of the convalescent and acute COVID-19 samples. PBMCs, B-cell-depleted T cells, or T cells provided the cDNA or gDNA that made up the material.

Authors' analysis steps: The assay estimated nucleated cells by amplifying reference gene primers. Method: immunoSEQ multiplex PCR; TCRdb's copy keeps in-frame clones and lacks some. The V and J calls and clone size were taken over from that table, and D and trimming were inferred from the DNA. The data hold tens of thousands of clones, with about 87% observed a single time. Trimming removed 8 bases at V and 3 bases at J, with 13 bases between. The CDR3 sequence is 13 residues long. The V gene's germline CDR1 is LGHDT and CDR2 YNNKEL (reference sequence). The chain recombines TRBV3-1 (or the pseudogene TRBV3-2) with TRBJ2-5; maybe TRBD2 (6 bases). This receptor was taken from a human donor with acute or convalescent COVID-19. The donor label of this sample is uncertain. Sequenced input: peripheral blood. The CDR3 DNA sequence: TGTGCCAGCCGACATGGAGGGGAAGAGACCCAGTACTTC. Translating it yields CASRHGGEETQYF.